This note documents a single TCR beta chain sequence. The table lists this clone with a few counts. What antigen it recognizes has not been identified. No base quality information exists; no much larger clone differs at one position. Collaborating institutions collected whole blood in K2EDTA tubes following their own protocols. Collaborator samples were shipped for TCRbeta analysis as frozen whole blood, isolated PBMCs, or DNA extracted from either sample type. TCRbeta CDR3 regions were amplified from genomic DNA using the immunoSEQ Assay, a bias-controlled multiplex PCR. The authors' pipeline ran thus. The number of nucleated cells in each sample was estimated from the amplification of reference gene primers within the assay. Sequence reads were collapsed and filtered to measure the absolute abundance of every unique TCRbeta CDR3 rearrangement. Productive Simpson clonality was computed per sample as the square root of Simpson's diversity index over productive rearrangements. TCRdb provides this immuneACCESS table in a form limited to in-frame rearrangements. Some clones are lacking; in checked studies, under half of them reflect an unresolved V gene, and why the rest are absent is not known. The V and J calls and clone size are taken from that table; D and trimming were inferred from the DNA. The table for this sample lists some 160,000 clones; nearly 80% of them were counted only once. The ten largest clonotypes hold around 14% of the sample.

CDR1 SNHLY and CDR2 FYNNEI were looked up in the germline V gene. The CDR3, from cysteine to phenylalanine, totals 14 residues. The read is trimmed to its CDR3 DNA, 42 bases read in frame from base 1. V is clipped by 6 bases and J by 4 bases, and the sequence between their germline boundaries is 13 bases long. The data are from a study of blood T cell repertoires in COVID-19 (dated by TCRdb to about 2020). Concerning the study at large: The collaborator samples originated in the United States, Italy and Spain and spanned the acute and convalescent phases of COVID-19. The material from the prospective study consisted of cDNA or gDNA derived from T cells, B-cell-depleted T cells, or PBMCs. Subjects who had been exposed to COVID-19, were actively infected with it, or had recovered from it provided the deeply sampled blood TCRbeta repertoires that made up the dataset. The repertoires were made available in a free public database intended to serve as a resource for research on the immune response to SARS-CoV-2. Samples were obtained from the ongoing ImmuneRACE study (first 160 participants) and from 950 to 1,500 subjects provided by 6 global collaborators. The sample metadata nearly always contained a de-identified subject ID, COVID-19 status, age in years and sex. Where HLA class I and class II types were available, the types were taken from metadata supplied by the sample provider, not from assay-based typing.

Summary of the overall study and its limitations: The quantity of clinical and demographic metadata differed by source and by participant and was supplied without curation.

The rearrangement combines TRBV2 with TRBJ1-3, with TRBD1 tentatively as D gene (6 bases match). The clonotype originates from a woman of 80 years or more with acute or convalescent COVID-19. The sample taken for sequencing was peripheral blood. The sequenced DNA: TGTGCCAGCAGGGGAGGGGGGGCCGGAAACACCATATATTTT. This sequence encodes CASRGGGAGNTIYF.